Below, 25 T cell receptor beta chains from the same sample are listed, as sequenced in a study of T cells in tuberculosis. Data came from immunoSEQ multiplex PCR; TCRdb stores just in-frame clones and leaves some out. The sample yields under 40,000 clones, roughly 92% seen once. Sequenced: PBMCs. Receptor source: a donor between 10 and 35 years old with latent tuberculosis or without tuberculosis infection.

This rearrangement joins TRBV7-2 to TRBJ1-2, with D perhaps matching TRBD1 (6 bases). Germline-derived CDR1 and CDR2 are SGHTA and FQGNSA. This CDR3 region has 17 residues. With 7 bases removed from V and 2 bases from J, the gap between germline ends came to 23 bases. The chain's CDR3 is CASNPREGRGGNYGYTF. CDR3 coding DNA: TGTGCCAGCAACCCTCGGGAGGGCAGGGGAGGCAACTATGGCTACACCTTC.

The chain combines TRBV19 with TRBJ2-3; D is possibly TRBD1 (5 bases). The CDR3 is made up of 16 amino acids. In germline, CDR1 is LNHDA, CDR2 SQIVND (reference sequence). V was cut by 5 bases and J by 4 bases, with 19 bases left in between. The CDR3 DNA sequence: TGTGCCAGTAGTCCGGCAGGGCCTCCTATTGCAGATACGCAGTATTTT. It codes for CASSPAGPPIADTQYF. Combining the CDR3 with reference TRBV19 and TRBJ2-3 gives the whole variable domain DGGITQSPKYLFRKEGQNVTLSCEQNLNHDAMYWYRQDPGQGLRLIYYSQIVNDFQKGDIAEGYSVSREKKESFPLTVTSAQKNPTAFYLCASSPAGPPIADTQYFGPGTRLTVL.

The genes are TRBV19 and TRBJ1-1; 8 bases are shared with TRBD1. Germline V gene lookup returns CDR1 LNHDA and CDR2 SQIVND (reference sequence). The CDR3 is 14 residues long. V was pared by 5 bases and J by 2 bases, with 4 bases of the junction left unmatched. In DNA, the CDR3 is TGTGCCAGTAGTCCGGGACAGGTAAACACTGAAGCTTTCTTT. Its translation: CASSPGQVNTEAFF.

V usage is TRBV19 and J usage is TRBJ2-7, with 8 bases that match TRBD1. V was clipped by 2 bases and J by 0 bases; unmatched bases: 6. Germline assignment: CDR1 LNHDA and CDR2 SQIVND (reference sequence). This CDR3 is built from 16 residues. The CDR3 region has the DNA TGTGCCAGTAGTATAACCGGGACAGGCGTCTCCTACGAGCAGTACTTC. This codes for CASSITGTGVSYEQYF.

The chain uses TRBV7-9 and TRBJ2-1; 11 nucleotides line up with TRBD1. The length of the CDR3 is 15 residues. The trim removed 5 bases at V and 6 bases at J, leaving 6 bases unmatched. The germline CDR1 and CDR2 sequences are SEHNR and FQNEAQ (reference sequence). CDR3 nucleotides: TGTGCCAGCAGCGAAGGACAGGGGGCAGGCAATGAGCAGTTCTTC. Translation: CASSEGQGAGNEQFF.

This clone was observed a few times. The chain uses TRBV19 and TRBJ2-1, with a possible D match to TRBD1 (6 bases). Germline V CDR1 and CDR2: LNHDA, SQIVND (reference sequence). CDR3 length: 15 residues. Deletions cut 3 bases from V and 4 bases from J, with 13 bases between. In DNA, the CDR3 is TGTGCCAGTAGTATTCAGGGGCTTGGGTACAATGAGCAGTTCTTC. Its protein is CASSIQGLGYNEQFF.

This chain links TRBV5-1 with TRBJ1-2; D unclear. Trimming removed 0 bases from V and 5 bases from J, with 11 bases in between. Germline CDR1 is SGHRS and CDR2 is YFSETQ. The CDR3 is 14 residues long. The CDR3 DNA reads as TGCGCCAGCAGCTTGGATCTTAGAGATTATGGCTACACCTTC. Amino acid sequence: CASSLDLRDYGYTF.

This clone was seen only once. The chain uses TRBV6-5 and TRBJ1-2; maybe TRBD1 (6 bases). Germline assignment: CDR1 MNHEY and CDR2 SVGAGI. The V and J ends lost 2 bases and 5 bases respectively, with 15 bases between them. This CDR3 is built from 15 residues. The chain's CDR3 is CASSYDLGGAYGYTF. In DNA form, the CDR3 reads TGTGCCAGCAGTTACGACCTGGGGGGGGCTTATGGCTACACCTTC.

J is TRBJ1-6 and V is TRBV11-2; 8 bases are a match to TRBD1. Per germline, CDR1 SGHAT and CDR2 FQNNGV. The CDR3 is made up of 16 amino acids. The junction had 10 bases not matched to a gene; V was cut back by 3 bases and J by 9 bases. CDR3: CASSFSRGQDASPLHF. The CDR3 coding sequence is TGTGCCAGCAGCTTTTCGCGGGGACAGGATGCTTCACCCCTCCACTTT.

This clone has a single count. V usage is TRBV5-6 and J usage is TRBJ1-2; the D gene is possibly TRBD1 (6 bases). Trimming pared 4 bases from V and 8 bases from J, leaving 18 bases between. The CDR3 runs to 14 residues. The germline V gene encodes CDR1 SGHDT and CDR2 YYEEEE. CDR3 DNA sequence: TGTGCCAGCAGCCAAACTCACAGGGTGGGGGGCTACACCTTC. It specifies CASSQTHRVGGYTF.

V is TRBV19 and J is TRBJ1-3, with 8 positions matching TRBD1. The V gene end was trimmed by 6 bases and the J gene end by 2 bases; junction bases not matched to a gene: 9. This CDR3 is 16 amino acids long. Looked up from germline, CDR1 is LNHDA and CDR2 is SQIVND (reference sequence). The CDR3 DNA reads as TGTGCCAGTAGCCGACAGGGGCCGAGCACTGGAAACACCATATATTTT. It is translated as CASSRQGPSTGNTIYF.

The rearrangement uses TRBV30 and TRBJ1-6, with 9 nucleotides matching TRBD1. Per germline, CDR1 GTSNPN and CDR2 SVGIG (reference sequence). Unmatched junction bases numbered 7, after V lost 4 bases and J lost 6 bases. This CDR3 region has 15 residues. In DNA form, the CDR3 reads TGTGCCTGGACCCTTGGGGGACAGGGTAATTCACCCCTCCACTTT. It specifies CAWTLGGQGNSPLHF.

V usage is TRBV7-2 and J usage is TRBJ2-1; 7 bases match TRBD2. Germline-derived CDR1 and CDR2 are SGHTA and FQGNSA. V shed 1 base and J 0 bases; nucleotides not matched to a gene: 3. The CDR3 consists of 16 residues. CDR3 in DNA: TGTGCCAGCAGCTTAGATTCGGGGGGCTCCTACAATGAGCAGTTCTTC. Its translation is CASSLDSGGSYNEQFF.

CDR3 region: CASSSGGANYGYTF. The CDR3 DNA reads as TGTGCCAGCAGCTCCGGAGGGGCTAACTATGGCTACACCTTC. V usage is TRBV7-2 and J usage is TRBJ1-2, with D perhaps TRBD1 (5 bases). The V gene lost 4 bases and the J gene lost 0 bases, with 9 bases spanning the gap. CDR3 length equals 14 residues. CDR1 and CDR2 (germline): SGHTA, FQGNSA.

The CDR3 region has the DNA TGTGCCAGCAGCTCCGGACTAGCAGCAGATACGCAGTATTTT. It translates to CASSSGLAADTQYF. This chain uses TRBV7-6 with TRBJ2-3; 8 positions match TRBD2. The CDR3 is 14 amino acids. J lost 4 bases, V lost 4 bases, and 4 bases had no gene match. Germline values: CDR1 SGHVS, CDR2 FNYEAQ. Using reference TRBV7-6 and TRBJ2-3 for the parts outside the CDR3, the full variable domain is GAGVSQSPRYKVTKRGQDVALRCDPISGHVSLYWYRQALGQGPEFLTYFNYEAQQDKSGLPNDRFSAERPEGSISTLTIQRTEQRDSAMYRCASSSGLAADTQYFGPGTRLTVL.

Here the CDR3 DNA reads TGTGCCAGCAGCTTTCTATTCGGACAGGTCTACGAGCAGTACTTC. Its protein product is CASSFLFGQVYEQYF. V is TRBV7-8 and J is TRBJ2-7; 7 positions agree with TRBD1. Looked up from germline, CDR1 is SGHVS and CDR2 is FQNEAQ. The CDR3 has 15 amino acids. The junction had 8 bases not matched to a gene; V was cut back by 3 bases and J by 3 bases.

The V and J genes are TRBV7-2 and TRBJ1-5; 8 positions agree with TRBD1. This CDR3 region has 16 residues. Per germline, CDR1 SGHTA and CDR2 FQGNSA. Germline trimming cut 1 base from V and 1 base from J; bases unmatched to any gene: 3. The CDR3 DNA is TGTGCCAGCAGCTTAGGACAGGGGCCGAGCAATCAGCCCCAGCATTTT. This sequence encodes CASSLGQGPSNQPQHF.

This clone was recorded only once. The chain joins TRBV9 to TRBJ1-2; 9 bases match TRBD1. This CDR3 region has 14 residues. The V gene end was trimmed by 3 bases and the J gene end by 8 bases; junction bases not matched to a gene: 8. Germline V lookup: CDR1 SGDLS, CDR2 YYNGEE. CDR3 sequence: CASSGLQGAFGYTF. In DNA form, the CDR3 reads TGTGCCAGCAGCGGATTACAGGGGGCGTTCGGCTACACCTTC.

The chain combines TRBV6-1 with TRBJ2-7; weak D call: TRBD2 (5 bases). The ends were cut back, 1 base at V and 5 bases at J, with 12 bases in the middle. From germline, CDR1 is MNHNS and CDR2 SASEGT. The CDR3 contains 14 residues. The CDR3 nucleotides read TGTGCCAGCAGTGAAGTGAGAGGGTGGAACGAGCAGTACTTC. It specifies CASSEVRGWNEQYF.

A word on this clone: Mismatch with germline at one junction end may stem from a read error. The rearrangement joins TRBV15 to TRBJ2-7; 10 bases fit TRBD1. CDR1 is LNHNV, CDR2 YYDKDF, per germline (reference sequence). This CDR3 comprises 14 residues. The CDR3 here is CATSSDRGRFFMDF. CDR3 coding DNA: TGTGCCACCAGCAGTGACAGGGGGCGTTTCTTCATGGACTTC.

This sequence joins TRBV7-3 and TRBJ2-3; 10 bases agree with TRBD2. Losses at the gene ends were 5 bases for V and 4 bases for J; bases not matched to a gene: 6. Per the germline V gene, CDR1 is SGHTA and CDR2 is FQGTGA. The CDR3 has 15 amino acids. CDR3 loop: CASSTNSGGSDTQYF. CDR3 in DNA: TGTGCCAGCAGCACAAATAGCGGGGGGTCAGATACGCAGTATTTT.

The chain carries TRBV19 and TRBJ2-7; a possible D gene is TRBD2 (6 bases). CDR3 length: 15 amino acids. Trimming shortened V by 3 bases and J by 4 bases, and 16 bases separated the two germline ends. Germline assignment: CDR1 LNHDA and CDR2 SQIVND (reference sequence). The CDR3 coding sequence is TGTGCCAGTAGTATTATTGCTAGCGTCCCATACGAGCAGTACTTC. Its translation: CASSIIASVPYEQYF.

The rearrangement links TRBV2 to TRBJ1-2; D gene ambiguous. The CDR3 has 13 amino acids. Germline assignment: CDR1 SNHLY and CDR2 FYNNEI. Trimming removed 7 bases at V and 7 bases at J, with 16 bases between. CDR3 sequence: CASKWPQYPGYTF. In DNA form, the CDR3 reads TGTGCCAGCAAATGGCCACAGTACCCTGGCTACACCTTC.

This clone was found once. The chain combines TRBV2 with TRBJ1-1, with TRBD1 identical over 8 bases. The CDR3 is 17 amino acids. J was trimmed by 3 bases and V by 7 bases; bases with no gene match: 16. The V gene's germline CDR1 is SNHLY and CDR2 FYNNEI. CDR3 in DNA: TGTGCCAGCAAGGTTTACCCCCCCCCAGGGGGCCACACTGAAGCTTTCTTT. This sequence encodes CASKVYPPPGGHTEAFF.

This chain connects TRBV7-2 to TRBJ2-7; D uncertain. V was cut by 1 base and J by 3 bases, with 13 bases left in between. The CDR3 is 15 amino acids. Germline CDR1 SGHTA, CDR2 FQGNSA. The CDR3 is CASSLDGLVYYEQYF. The CDR3 DNA follows: TGTGCCAGCAGCTTAGACGGCCTAGTTTACTACGAGCAGTACTTC.